Listed here is a single T cell receptor beta chain. This sample was taken from a study of T cell changes during pregnancy in multiple sclerosis. From germline, CDR1 is LNHNV and CDR2 YYDKDF (reference sequence). Trimming cost V 5 bases and J 4 bases; bases outside gene matches: 3. CDR3 length equals 15 residues. Clones were read by immunoSEQ multiplex PCR, and TCRdb kept only the in-frame ones, dropping some. In the table there are more than 95,000 clones, 85% to 95% of which are singletons. V gene TRBV15 combines with J gene TRBJ2-1; 12 positions agree with TRBD2. The source is a female donor with multiple sclerosis, enrolled in a pregnancy study. The sample here was peripheral blood, taken after pregnancy. CDR3 DNA sequence: TGTGCCACCAGCTCTAGCGGGAGGGGATACAATGAGCAGTTCTTC. This encodes CATSSSGRGYNEQFF.